These 15 T cell receptor beta chains were sequenced from one sample in a study of OX40 agonist ivuxolimab in advanced cancers. The assay was immunoSEQ multiplex PCR, and TCRdb's table has in-frame clones only and misses some. The sample gives 55,000 to 75,000 clones, approximately 86% of which show up once; approximately 1.3% is in the top ten. The sequencing here drew on CD4+ or CD8+ T cells sorted from blood, taken in a trial of the OX40 agonist ivuxolimab. These receptors all come from an adult with an advanced solid tumor such as melanoma, head and neck, liver or kidney cancer.

This clone appeared a single time. The V gene is TRBV11-2, the J gene TRBJ2-5; D ambiguous. Between the trimmed V and J ends, which lost 2 bases and 2 bases, there was a span of 9 bases. The germline CDR1 and CDR2 sequences are SGHAT and FQNNGV. The CDR3 loop spans 14 amino acids. CDR3 in DNA: TGTGCCAGCAGCTTACTACTTCCACAAGAGACCCAGTACTTC. The encoded protein is CASSLLLPQETQYF. Supplemented by reference TRBV11-2 and TRBJ2-5, the full variable domain reads EAGVAQSPRYKIIEKRQSVAFWCNPISGHATLYWYQQILGQGPKLLIQFQNNGVVDDSQLPKDRFSAERLKGVDSTLKIQPAKLEDSAVYLCASSLLLPQETQYFGPGTRLLVL.

V and J are TRBV5-1 and TRBJ2-7; D is uncertain. The germline V gene has CDR1 SGHRS and CDR2 YFSETQ. This CDR3 is built from 12 residues. V was shortened by 2 bases and J by 6 bases, with 9 bases between the two germline ends. In DNA, the CDR3 is TGCGCCAGCAGCTTCCCGGCCTTCGAGCAGTACTTC. This sequence encodes CASSFPAFEQYF.

The chain recombines TRBV6-6 with TRBJ1-2; TRBD1 agrees at 8 bases. The CDR3 extends over 13 amino acids. After removal of 8 bases from V and 8 bases from J, the junction contained 10 bases not matched to a gene. Germline loops: CDR1 MNHNY, CDR2 SVGAGI (reference sequence). The CDR3: CASGPGQGWGYTF. Here the CDR3 DNA reads TGTGCCAGCGGTCCAGGACAGGGTTGGGGCTACACCTTC.

This clone has more than one count but fewer than ten. The chain carries TRBV5-6 and TRBJ2-5; D is perhaps TRBD1 (6 bases). In germline, CDR1 is SGHDT, CDR2 YYEEEE. The CDR3 has 12 amino acids. Trimming shortened V by 3 bases and J by 5 bases, and 8 bases separated the two germline ends. CDR3 loop: CASSSDRETQYF. The CDR3 nucleotides are TGTGCCAGCAGCTCCGACAGGGAGACCCAGTACTTC.

The chain has TRBV5-1 and TRBJ2-1, with 14 positions matching TRBD2. Trimming cost V 4 bases and J 9 bases; bases outside gene matches: 18. The CDR3 covers 19 residues. CDR1 is SGHRS, CDR2 YFSETQ, per germline. The CDR3 loop reads CASSPGPPTGTSGSGEQFF. CDR3 coding DNA: TGCGCCAGCAGCCCCGGGCCCCCGACCGGGACTAGCGGGAGCGGTGAGCAGTTCTTC.

The chain employs TRBV2 and TRBJ2-5; D assignment may be TRBD1 or TRBD2 (6 bases each). V was cut by 2 bases and J by 4 bases, with 8 bases left in between. The germline gives CDR1 SNHLY, CDR2 FYNNEI. This CDR3 has 13 amino acids. CDR3 DNA: TGTGCCAGCAGTGAACCGGGGGCAGAGACCCAGTACTTC. Protein sequence: CASSEPGAETQYF.

The chain uses TRBV4-1 and TRBJ2-1, with 7 bases fitting TRBD1. CDR3 size: 15 residues. The germline gives CDR1 MGHRA, CDR2 YSYEKL. J gave up 0 bases and V 5 bases, and 4 bases lay outside the gene matches. The CDR3 DNA sequence: TGCGCCAGCAGCTCACAGGGGATCTCCTACAATGAGCAGTTCTTC. It is translated as CASSSQGISYNEQFF.

The V gene is TRBV4-2, the J gene TRBJ2-5; D might be TRBD2 (7 bases). V was shortened by 3 bases and J by 5 bases, with 19 bases between the two germline ends. Germline V gene data show CDR1 as LGHNA and CDR2 as YNFKEQ. There are 16 residues in the CDR3. The CDR3 DNA follows: TGTGCCAGCAGCCAGGGGGGGCAAGCGGGAAAGGAGACCCAGTACTTC. The encoded protein is CASSQGGQAGKETQYF.

A few counts support this clone. The rearrangement joins TRBV11-2 to TRBJ1-3, with 11 bases matching TRBD1. CDR1 and CDR2 from the germline V gene are SGHAT and FQNNGV. The junction had 7 bases not matched to a gene; V was cut back by 5 bases and J by 4 bases. The CDR3 has 16 amino acids. The CDR3 bases are TGTGCCAGCAGCACGGACAGGGGGCCAGCGGGAAACACCATATATTTT. Its translation is CASSTDRGPAGNTIYF.

The chain combines TRBV7-8 with TRBJ1-3; unclear D gene. Germline-derived CDR1 and CDR2 are SGHVS and FQNEAQ. Between the trimmed V and J ends, which lost 5 bases and 4 bases, there was a span of 9 bases. The length of the CDR3 is 13 residues. The DNA for the CDR3 is TGTGCCAGCAGCCCCGTCAGGGGAAACACCATATATTTT. It translates to CASSPVRGNTIYF.

This clone was detected a few times. This chain joins TRBV30 and TRBJ2-2; 8 bases match TRBD1. In germline, CDR1 is GTSNPN, CDR2 SVGIG (reference sequence). The CDR3 covers 15 residues. V gave up 2 bases and J gave up 4 bases; unmatched junction bases: 6. Here the CDR3 reads CAWSSGQGSTGELFF. For the CDR3, the DNA is TGTGCCTGGAGTAGTGGACAGGGTAGCACCGGGGAGCTGTTTTTT.

This clone was counted once. The chain is built from TRBV4-1 and TRBJ1-1; a weak D match, TRBD1 (5 bases). The CDR3 loop spans 14 amino acids. Germline lookup yields CDR1 MGHRA and CDR2 YSYEKL. The V and J ends lost 4 bases and 8 bases respectively, with 17 bases between them. As DNA, the CDR3 is TGCGCCAGCAGCCCCTCTCGAGGGTGGGGGGAAGCTTTCTTT. This sequence encodes CASSPSRGWGEAFF.

The chain uses TRBV7-9 and TRBJ2-7, with TRBD1 identical over 11 bases. The CDR3 totals 14 residues. Germline CDR1 is SEHNR and CDR2 is FQNEAQ (reference sequence). V shed 4 bases, J shed 5 bases, and the junction held 4 bases outside the gene matches. The CDR3, as DNA: TGTGCCAGCAGCTCTCCGGGACAGGGGGACGAGCAGTACTTC. This sequence encodes CASSSPGQGDEQYF.

The chain combines TRBV5-4 with TRBJ1-2; 9 nucleotides align to TRBD1. The junction had 10 bases not matched to a gene; V was cut back by 0 bases and J by 1 base. This CDR3 is 18 amino acids long. CDR1 is SGHNT, CDR2 YYREEE, per germline (reference sequence). CDR3 bases: TGTGCCAGCAGCTTGGCCGGGGGACAGGGACCATATAACTATGGCTACACCTTC. Amino acid sequence: CASSLAGGQGPYNYGYTF.

CDR3 residues: CASSLGMTEAFF. CDR3 in DNA: TGTGCCAGCAGTTTAGGGATGACTGAAGCTTTCTTT. The rearrangement links TRBV6-5 to TRBJ1-1; no clear D. Germline V CDR1 and CDR2: MNHEY, SVGAGI. This CDR3 has 12 residues. V gave up 4 bases and J gave up 5 bases, with 8 bases separating them.